The 18 T cell receptor beta chains below all came from one sample that was sequenced in a study of regulatory T cells in long-lasting Graves disease (dated by TCRdb to the early 2020s). The time point label for this specimen denotes: newly diagnosed GD, antithyroid drugs for less than 3 months. RNA was extracted from PBMCs in TRIzol for both TCR sequencing and RNA sequencing. The library relied on multiplex PCR. Sequencing was carried out with an Illumina HiSeq 4000. iRepertoire HTBI primers and Arm-PCR amplification of CDR3 regions were used to construct TCR beta libraries. TCRdb handled the public reads itself, with Q25 trimming in fastp and clone calling in MiXCR, and kept productive beta chains. Each CDR3 protein appears once, grouped with its most common genes and DNA. The sample yields 350,000 to 550,000 distinct CDR3 sequences; 14% to 15% were counted once. Of the sample, over 15% is held by the ten largest clones.

The data were also submitted as part of a second study, on T cells in Graves' hyperthyroidism and ophthalmopathy.

The sample here was peripheral blood mononuclear cells (PBMCs), taken at new diagnosis, from a patient treated with antithyroid drugs. The receptors shown here come from a woman under 40 with Graves disease. Donor details come from another sample of the same person, matched by shared clones.

This clonotype came up many times. The chain recombines TRBV18 with TRBJ1-1; D might be TRBD1 (6 bases). Looked up from germline, CDR1 is KGHSH and CDR2 is LQKENI. This CDR3 region has 16 residues. V was pared by 3 bases and J by 8 bases, with 22 bases between. CDR3 bases: TGTGCCAGCTCACCGACAGGTGAGGACAGCTTAGGCGAAGCTTTCTTT. Protein product: CASSPTGEDSLGEAFF.

This clonotype came up many times. CDR3: CASSFGPLTDTQYF. CDR3 in DNA: TGTGCCAGCAGCTTTGGTCCCCTAACAGATACGCAGTATTTT. This sequence joins TRBV5-5 and TRBJ2-3; D remains unclear. Trimming pared 2 bases from V and 3 bases from J, leaving 10 bases between. Germline CDR1 reads SGHKS; CDR2 reads YYEKEE (reference sequence). This CDR3 contains 14 residues.

This clonotype was counted many times. The chain carries TRBV5-1 and TRBJ2-1; 8 bases match TRBD1. The CDR3 covers 15 residues. V trimming: 0 bases; J trimming: 6 bases; junction bases outside the gene matches: 5. From germline, CDR1 is SGHRS and CDR2 YFSETQ. The CDR3 spells CASSLGQGHPNEQFF. The CDR3 region has the DNA TGCGCCAGCAGCTTGGGACAGGGGCACCCCAATGAGCAGTTCTTC.

In its sample, this clonotype was seen many times. The rearrangement joins TRBV6-5 to TRBJ2-1, with 11 bases lining up with TRBD2. Unmatched junction bases numbered 0, after V lost 0 bases and J lost 2 bases. The germline V gene has CDR1 MNHEY and CDR2 SVGAGI. CDR3 length: 16 residues. CDR3 coding DNA: TGTGCCAGCAGTTACTCGACTAGCGGGGCCTACAATGAGCAGTTCTTC. Translated: CASSYSTSGAYNEQFF.

Only a few counts were recorded for this clonotype. The chain is built from TRBV7-2 and TRBJ2-7, with D unresolved. V lost 5 bases to trimming and J lost 0 bases, with 11 bases between them. Germline assignment: CDR1 SGHTA and CDR2 FQGNSA. CDR3 length equals 14 residues. The CDR3 is CASSVGISSYEQYF. As DNA, the CDR3 is TGTGCCAGCAGCGTCGGAATCTCCTCCTACGAGCAGTACTTC.

This clonotype was observed at least ten times. The chain employs TRBV9 and TRBJ1-4; no clear D gene. The V and J ends lost 4 bases and 0 bases respectively, with 13 bases between them. The CDR3 covers 16 residues. Germline CDR1 is SGDLS and CDR2 is YYNGEE. This CDR3 is CASSSPYDATNEKLFF. The CDR3 nucleotides are TGTGCCAGCAGCTCGCCATACGATGCAACTAATGAAAAACTGTTTTTT.

In this sample, this clonotype turned up many times. This chain uses TRBV7-9 with TRBJ2-1; D might be TRBD2 (5 bases). The CDR3 contains 12 residues. Per the germline V gene, CDR1 is SEHNR and CDR2 is FQNEAQ (reference sequence). Trimming removed 3 bases at V and 6 bases at J, with 6 bases between. CDR3 in DNA: TGTGCCAGCAGCTTTCTAGCCAATGAGCAGTTCTTC. Protein sequence: CASSFLANEQFF.

This sequence joins TRBV9 and TRBJ2-1; 7 nucleotides align to TRBD1. This CDR3 region has 15 residues. V gave up 4 bases and J gave up 4 bases; unmatched junction bases: 8. The germline CDR1 and CDR2 sequences are SGDLS and YYNGEE. DNA of the CDR3: TGTGCCAGCAGCACGGGGACAGACCCGTACAATGAGCAGTTCTTC. Its translation: CASSTGTDPYNEQFF.

This clonotype was seen only a few times. The chain recombines TRBV19 with TRBJ1-3; the D is unclear. CDR3 length: 13 amino acids. V lost 8 bases and J 3 bases, leaving 11 bases between the germline ends. In germline, CDR1 is LNHDA, CDR2 SQIVND (reference sequence). CDR3 bases: TGTGCCAGTTCCCAAACAGATGGAAACACCATATATTTT. Translating it yields CASSQTDGNTIYF. The variable domain in full, completed from reference TRBV19 and TRBJ1-3, reads DGGITQSPKYLFRKEGQNVTLSCEQNLNHDAMYWYRQDPGQGLRLIYYSQIVNDFQKGDIAEGYSVSREKKESFPLTVTSAQKNPTAFYLCASSQTDGNTIYFGEGSWLTVV.

A few counts support this clonotype. The chain has TRBV7-9 and TRBJ2-7, with 10 nucleotides matching TRBD2. The ends lost 5 bases at V and 4 bases at J; junction bases unmatched: 8. This CDR3 comprises 15 residues. The germline gives CDR1 SEHNR, CDR2 FQNEAQ (reference sequence). CDR3 protein: CASSLFSSGSYEQYF. In nucleotides, the CDR3 is TGTGCCAGCAGCCTTTTCTCTAGCGGGAGTTACGAGCAGTACTTC.

This clonotype was detected ten times or more. The chain links TRBV2 to TRBJ1-3, with TRBD1 matching over 8 bases. V lost 6 bases and J lost 0; bases outside the gene matches: 7. Germline CDR1 is SNHLY and CDR2 is FYNNEI. The CDR3 consists of 16 residues. DNA for the CDR3: TGTGCCAGCAGGGAGACAGGGGTCAGCTCTGGAAACACCATATATTTT. This codes for CASRETGVSSGNTIYF.

This clonotype was recorded many times. J is TRBJ2-3 and V is TRBV6-5, with 10 positions matching TRBD2. Per germline, CDR1 MNHEY and CDR2 SVGAGI. The CDR3 covers 15 residues. Unmatched junction bases numbered 2, after V lost 4 bases and J lost 1 base. The CDR3 loop reads CASSSTSGGTDTQYF. In nucleotides, the CDR3 is TGTGCCAGCAGTTCCACTAGCGGGGGCACAGATACGCAGTATTTT.

CDR3 in amino acids: CAIRAQGGSYEQYF. DNA of the CDR3: TGTGCCATCAGGGCACAGGGAGGTTCCTACGAGCAGTACTTC. The gene calls are TRBV10-3 and TRBJ2-7; tentatively, D is TRBD1 or TRBD2 (6 bases each). Germline V gene sequence: CDR1 ENHRY, CDR2 SYGVKD. The CDR3 spans 14 residues. Trimming took off 6 bases at V and 1 base at J, with 13 bases between the two ends.

In its sample, this clonotype was seen many times. One end of the junction varies from germline; a read error may be responsible. This sequence joins TRBV18 and TRBJ1-1, with D maybe TRBD1 (6 bases). Germline lookup yields CDR1 KGHSH and CDR2 LQKENI. The CDR3 consists of 15 residues. The CDR3 spells CASSPYKGENTEAFF. In DNA form, the CDR3 reads TGTGCCAGCTCACCGTATAAGGGGGAGAACACTGAGGCTTTCTTT.

This clonotype was seen many times. The chain has TRBV18 and TRBJ1-5, with D possibly matching TRBD1 (5 bases). Germline CDR1 KGHSH, CDR2 LQKENI. V was trimmed by 1 base and J by 3 bases, leaving 10 bases between them. CDR3 length: 15 residues. The CDR3: CASSPQGGDNQPQHF. DNA of the CDR3: TGTGCCAGCTCACCACAGGGAGGGGACAATCAGCCCCAGCATTTT.

This clonotype turned up a few times. The chain links TRBV5-1 to TRBJ2-5; TRBD2 is a possible D gene (6 bases). The V end lost 5 bases, the J end lost 5 bases, and 16 bases lay between the germline ends. From germline, CDR1 is SGHRS and CDR2 YFSETQ. The CDR3 sequence is 14 residues long. The CDR3 is CASSSEGRTETQYF. Here the CDR3 DNA reads TGCGCCAGCAGTAGCGAGGGGAGGACGGAGACCCAGTACTTC.

The table lists this clonotype with a few counts. The chain links TRBV9 to TRBJ2-1; TRBD1 might be the D (6 bases). The CDR3 has 14 residues. The germline V gene has CDR1 SGDLS and CDR2 YYNGEE. V lost 3 bases and J 4 bases, leaving 11 bases between the germline ends. CDR3 amino acids: CASSAGQMYNEQFF. CDR3 nucleotides: TGTGCCAGCAGCGCGGGACAAATGTACAATGAGCAGTTCTTC.

The chain couples TRBV24-1 to TRBJ2-3; 9 nucleotides match TRBD2. CDR1 is KGHDR, CDR2 SFDVKD, per germline. CDR3 length: 17 residues. Trimming removed 4 bases from V and 5 bases from J; junction bases left unmatched: 12. The chain's CDR3 is CATSDPGGLAIGDTQYF. The CDR3 nucleotides read TGTGCCACCAGTGACCCCGGCGGACTAGCGATAGGAGATACGCAGTATTTT.